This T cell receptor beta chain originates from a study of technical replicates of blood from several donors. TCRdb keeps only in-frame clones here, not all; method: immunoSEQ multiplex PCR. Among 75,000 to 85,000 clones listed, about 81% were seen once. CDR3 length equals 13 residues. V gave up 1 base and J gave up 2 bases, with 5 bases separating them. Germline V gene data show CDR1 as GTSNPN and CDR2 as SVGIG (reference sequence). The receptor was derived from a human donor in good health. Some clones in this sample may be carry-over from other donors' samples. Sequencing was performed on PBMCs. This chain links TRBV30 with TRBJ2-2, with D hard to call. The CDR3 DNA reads TGTGCCTGGAGTGCAGGCAACACCGGGGAGCTGTTTTTT. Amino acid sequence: CAWSAGNTGELFF.